The rows below give T cell receptor beta chains drawn from one sample of a study of blood T cell repertoires in COVID-19. Clones were read by immunoSEQ multiplex PCR, and TCRdb kept only the in-frame ones, dropping some. The data show 150,000 to 200,000 clones, 81% seen once. Material: peripheral blood. The receptors were gathered from a man aged 55 to 70 with active or convalescent COVID-19. Each CDR3 is given with its conserved first and last residue. D genes are given only for firm matches. Part of the rows lack a size; the others show once, few, many or a class for expanded clones.

CASSDRNIQYF TGTGCCAGCAGTGACAGAAACATTCAGTACTTC NA NA TRBJ2-4 11 TRBV6-1
CASSASTGGYGYTF TGTGCCAGCTCAGCTTCGACAGGGGGTTATGGCTACACCTTC once TRBD1 TRBJ1-2 14 TRBV18
CASSHPGQGVDGYTF TGTGCCAGCAGCCATCCCGGACAGGGCGTCGACGGCTACACCTTC NA TRBD1 TRBJ1-2 15 TRBV7-9
CAISDPGQTSYEQYF TGTGCCATCAGTGACCCGGGACAGACCTCCTACGAGCAGTACTTC NA TRBD1 TRBJ2-7 15 TRBV10-3
CASSLVPGTRGYTF TGTGCCAGCAGCTTAGTTCCGGGGACTAGGGGCTACACCTTC few NA TRBJ1-2 14 TRBV7-2
CASSLGTANYGYTF TGTGCCAGCAGCTTAGGGACAGCCAACTATGGCTACACCTTC NA TRBD1 TRBJ1-2 14 TRBV5-4
CASSFDSRITDGYTF TGTGCCAGCAGCTTTGACAGCCGAATTACTGATGGCTACACCTTC NA NA TRBJ1-2 15 TRBV7-9
CASSQGGLLTEKLFF TGTGCCAGCAGCCAAGGGGGCCTCCTGACGGAAAAACTGTTTTTT NA NA TRBJ1-4 15 TRBV3-1/TRBV3-2
CASSHETSGNIQYF TGTGCCAGCAGCCATGAGACTAGCGGAAACATTCAGTACTTC NA TRBD2 TRBJ2-4 14 TRBV3-1/TRBV3-2
CASSLGQTNTGELFF TGTGCCAGCAGCTTAGGTCAGACGAACACCGGGGAGCTGTTTTTT NA NA TRBJ2-2 15 TRBV7-9
CASSLSTGNTEAFF TGTGCCAGCAGTTTAAGCACAGGTAACACTGAAGCTTTCTTT NA NA TRBJ1-1 14 TRBV27
CASSGGQGNGELFF TGTGCCAGCAGTGGGGGACAGGGCAACGGGGAGCTGTTTTTT NA TRBD1 TRBJ2-2 14 TRBV2
CASSLSGQARNYGYTF TGTGCCAGCAGCCTTTCCGGACAGGCTCGTAACTATGGCTACACCTTC few TRBD1 TRBJ1-2 16 TRBV6-2/TRBV6-3
CASSLTGGTGELFF TGTGCCAGCAGCCTAACAGGGGGAACCGGGGAGCTGTTTTTT NA TRBD1 TRBJ2-2 14 TRBV5-6
CASSSPWQGQGSPLHF TGTGCCAGCAGTTCCCCGTGGCAGGGGCAAGGGTCACCCCTCCACTTT NA NA TRBJ1-6 16 TRBV28
CASSDTFTTGYHNSPLHF TGTGCCAGCAGTGACACCTTCACGACAGGGTACCATAATTCACCCCTCCACTTT NA TRBD1 TRBJ1-6 18 TRBV6-1
CASSFVRRDSSYEQYF TGCGCCAGCAGCTTTGTTCGTAGGGACAGTAGCTACGAGCAGTACTTC NA TRBD1 TRBJ2-7 16 TRBV5-1
CASSPRAGASGQETQYF TGTGCCAGCAGCCCCCGGGCAGGGGCTTCGGGGCAAGAGACCCAGTACTTC NA NA TRBJ2-5 17 TRBV9
CASSYSGQGRRSNQPQHF TGTGCCAGCAGTTACTCAGGACAGGGGAGAAGAAGCAATCAGCCCCAGCATTTT NA TRBD1 TRBJ1-5 18 TRBV6-2/TRBV6-3
CASTPTGVGYTF TGTGCCAGCACCCCGACAGGTGTTGGCTACACCTTC NA NA TRBJ1-2 12 TRBV7-9
CASSQEVGGVTEAFF TGTGCCAGCAGCCAAGAGGTCGGAGGGGTCACTGAAGCTTTCTTT NA NA TRBJ1-1 15 TRBV4-2
CSASPGTSGTGELFF TGCAGTGCCAGTCCTGGGACTAGCGGCACCGGGGAGCTGTTTTTT NA TRBD2 TRBJ2-2 15 TRBV20-1
CASSLAGQGNSPLHF TGTGCCAGCAGCTTAGCTGGGCAGGGGAATTCACCCCTCCACTTT NA NA TRBJ1-6 15 TRBV7-2
CASSLAVFGYSNQPQHF TGTGCCAGCAGCTTGGCGGTTTTCGGTTATAGCAATCAGCCCCAGCATTTT few NA TRBJ1-5 17 TRBV5-6
CASSSTGTRSTNEQFF TGCGCCAGCAGTTCTACCGGGACTAGAAGTACCAATGAGCAGTTCTTC NA TRBD2 TRBJ2-1 16 TRBV5-1
CASSLVLAGGYEQYF TGTGCCAGCAGCTTAGTACTAGCGGGGGGATACGAGCAGTACTTC NA TRBD2 TRBJ2-7 15 TRBV7-2
CASSDYRGLSTTTF TGTGCCAGCAGCGACTACCGGGGTCTCTCTACCACCACCTTC NA NA TRBJ2-7 14 TRBV11-2
CASSLSGVVLNTEAFF TGTGCCAGTAGCCTCTCAGGGGTTGTCCTGAACACTGAAGCTTTCTTT NA NA TRBJ1-1 16 TRBV19
CASTHPGQAKNIQYF TGTGCCAGCACACATCCGGGACAGGCGAAAAACATTCAGTACTTC NA TRBD1 TRBJ2-4 15 TRBV28
CASSQASGGYTGELFF TGTGCCAGCAGCCAAGCTTCGGGGGGTTACACCGGGGAGCTGTTTTTT NA TRBD2 TRBJ2-2 16 TRBV3-1/TRBV3-2
CASTFTNTGELFF TGTGCCAGCACCTTTACGAACACCGGGGAGCTGTTTTTT NA NA TRBJ2-2 13 TRBV6-5
CASGTGNQPQHF TGTGCCAGCGGGACAGGGAATCAGCCCCAGCATTTT NA TRBD1 TRBJ1-5 12 TRBV6-5
CASSISRGQGYGYTF TGTGCCAGTAGTATATCAAGAGGCCAGGGCTATGGCTACACCTTC NA NA TRBJ1-2 15 TRBV19
CASSQAASGYNEQFF TGTGCCAGCAGCCAAGCGGCTAGCGGGTACAATGAGCAGTTCTTC NA TRBD2 TRBJ2-1 15 TRBV3-1/TRBV3-2
CATSRDGVGRANYGYTF TGTGCCACCAGCAGAGATGGGGTCGGCAGGGCTAACTATGGCTACACCTTC few NA TRBJ1-2 17 TRBV15
CASREGVGNTIYF TGTGCCAGCAGAGAGGGAGTCGGAAACACCATATATTTT NA NA TRBJ1-3 13 TRBV6-5